A selection of T cell receptor beta chains follows, all from one sample in a study of Ad26.COV2.S vaccination and SARS-CoV-2 variants. Sequencing was performed with immunoSEQ multiplex PCR; in TCRdb, only in-frame clones are kept and a portion is missing. The data hold 350,000 to 400,000 clones, with 80% to 90% observed a single time. The material was peripheral blood, obtained in a trial of Ad26.COV2.S vaccine versus placebo. The receptors stem from a person aged 18-60 years who received the Ad26.COV2.S COVID-19 vaccine or a placebo. The CDR3 runs from the conserved cysteine through the conserved F or W. D genes are given only for firm matches. The size field is filled for only some rows; it gives once, few, many or a size class.

DNA: TGTGCCAGCTCACCCCTGGGACAGGGCGATGGCTACACCTTC
CDR3: CASSPLGQGDGYTF
J: TRBJ1-2
V: TRBV18
D: TRBD1
size: -

DNA: TGTGCCACCCATGGAGGGGTTGGTGAGCAGTTCTTC
CDR3: CATHGGVGEQFF
J: TRBJ2-1
V: TRBV12-3/TRBV12-4
D: -
size: few

DNA: TGTGCCAGCACCCGGCAGGGGGGGAGTGAAAGTACGCAGTATTTT
CDR3: CASTRQGGSESTQYF
J: TRBJ2-3
V: TRBV5-6
D: -
size: -

DNA: TGTGCCAGCAGCAAGACCGGGACAGGGGGTTGGAGTACGCAGTATTTT
CDR3: CASSKTGTGGWSTQYF
J: TRBJ2-3
V: TRBV7-9
D: TRBD1
size: -

DNA: TGCGCCAGCAGCTTGGCGTCTACCCCCCAAGAGACCCAGTACTTC
CDR3: CASSLASTPQETQYF
J: TRBJ2-5
V: TRBV5-1
D: -
size: few

DNA: TGTGCCACCCCCGGAGGGGGGGCTAACTATGGCTACACCTTC
CDR3: CATPGGGANYGYTF
J: TRBJ1-2
V: TRBV24-1
D: -
size: -

DNA: TGTGCCAGTAGTATGATGAGGGCGCAGCCCCAGCATTTT
CDR3: CASSMMRAQPQHF
J: TRBJ1-5
V: TRBV19
D: -
size: -

DNA: TGTGCCAGTTTACTCGACCCAGGGACCATGAACACTGAAGCTTTCTTT
CDR3: CASLLDPGTMNTEAFF
J: TRBJ1-1
V: TRBV28
D: -
size: -

DNA: TGTGCCAGCAGCTTAGAGTGGCTCAAAGGCAGGGGACCTTTTCTCTTT
CDR3: CASSLEWLKGRGPFLF
J: TRBJ1-1
V: TRBV7-2
D: -
size: -

DNA: TGTGCCACCAGTACAGGCTATGGCTACACCTTC
CDR3: CATSTGYGYTF
J: TRBJ1-2
V: TRBV24-1
D: -
size: -

DNA: TGTGCCAGTAGTACGGAGGGAAGCAATCAGCCCCAGCATTTT
CDR3: CASSTEGSNQPQHF
J: TRBJ1-5
V: TRBV19
D: -
size: once

DNA: TGTGCCAGCAGCTTACGACGAACGCGGGACAGGGCGGGAGATACGCAGTATTTT
CDR3: CASSLRRTRDRAGDTQYF
J: TRBJ2-3
V: TRBV7-6
D: TRBD1
size: -

DNA: TGTGCCAGCAGTTACGATCATAGCAATCAGCCCCAGCATTTT
CDR3: CASSYDHSNQPQHF
J: TRBJ1-5
V: TRBV6-6
D: -
size: -

DNA: TGCAGCGTTGTGGGGATAACGGAGGAGACCCAGTACTTC
CDR3: CSVVGITEETQYF
J: TRBJ2-5
V: TRBV29-1
D: -
size: -

DNA: TGCGCCAGCAGCCGGGGCGGACAGGACTACGAGCAGTACTTC
CDR3: CASSRGGQDYEQYF
J: TRBJ2-7
V: TRBV4-1
D: TRBD1
size: -

DNA: TGCGCCAGCAGCCGCACAGGGGACTTTGGGGCCAACGTCCTGACTTTC
CDR3: CASSRTGDFGANVLTF
J: TRBJ2-6
V: TRBV4-1
D: -
size: -

DNA: TGCGCCAGCAGCCTTGACGTCTCCTACGAGCAGTACTTC
CDR3: CASSLDVSYEQYF
J: TRBJ2-7
V: TRBV5-1
D: -
size: -

DNA: TGTGCCACCAGCAGTAGCGGGGGGGCCGTGAATGAGCAGTTCTTC
CDR3: CATSSSGGAVNEQFF
J: TRBJ2-1
V: TRBV15
D: TRBD2
size: -

DNA: TGTGCCAGCAGCTTAGGCCTAGCGGGGCGCACAGATACGCAGTATTTT
CDR3: CASSLGLAGRTDTQYF
J: TRBJ2-3
V: TRBV11-2
D: TRBD2
size: -

DNA: TGTGCCAGCAGTCCCCGCCGGGGCGGGGGCACAGATACGCAGTATTTT
CDR3: CASSPRRGGGTDTQYF
J: TRBJ2-3
V: TRBV27
D: -
size: -

DNA: TGTGCCAGCAGCCCGTGGACCGGGACTTTGAACACTGAAGCTTTCTTT
CDR3: CASSPWTGTLNTEAFF
J: TRBJ1-1
V: TRBV3-1/TRBV3-2
D: -
size: -

DNA: TGTGCCAGCACCCCGCGTGGCGTGGGCTACGAGCAGTACTTC
CDR3: CASTPRGVGYEQYF
J: TRBJ2-7
V: TRBV6-6
D: -
size: -

DNA: TGTGCCAGCAGCCCCGACCAGCGACGGAGGGAAAAGAACACTGAAGCTTTCTTT
CDR3: CASSPDQRRREKNTEAFF
J: TRBJ1-1
V: TRBV11-2
D: -
size: -

DNA: TGTGCCAGCAGCTTGTGGCAGGGAAGGGTAGTCGGCTACACCTTC
CDR3: CASSLWQGRVVGYTF
J: TRBJ1-2
V: TRBV5-4
D: -
size: -

DNA: TGTGCCTGTGCTGGAGGCTATGGCTACACCTTC
CDR3: CACAGGYGYTF
J: TRBJ1-2
V: TRBV30
D: -
size: -

DNA: TGCGCCAGCAGCCAATCACACAGGACCGTGTCTAACTCTGGAAACACCATATATTTT
CDR3: CASSQSHRTVSNSGNTIYF
J: TRBJ1-3
V: TRBV4-3
D: -
size: -

DNA: TGTGCCAGCAGTTACCACGCGAACACCGGGGAGCTGTTTTTT
CDR3: CASSYHANTGELFF
J: TRBJ2-2
V: TRBV6-2/TRBV6-3
D: -
size: -

DNA: TGTGCCAGCAGCTTGGGCGCTAGGGTCCGAAACACCATATATTTT
CDR3: CASSLGARVRNTIYF
J: TRBJ1-3
V: TRBV5-6
D: -
size: few

DNA: TGTGCCAGCACGAAGGGGACAGATCAAGAGACCCAGTACTTC
CDR3: CASTKGTDQETQYF
J: TRBJ2-5
V: TRBV7-9
D: TRBD1
size: -

DNA: TGTGCCAGCAGCTTCTTTACGGGGTCCTACGAGCAGTACTTC
CDR3: CASSFFTGSYEQYF
J: TRBJ2-7
V: TRBV11-2
D: -
size: -

DNA: TGCGCCAGCAGCCAAGGACAGGGATTTTCAGGGGGCTACACCTTC
CDR3: CASSQGQGFSGGYTF
J: TRBJ1-2
V: TRBV4-1
D: TRBD1
size: -

DNA: TGTGCCAGCAGTTTAGGGTTGGGGCAGCCCCAGCATTTT
CDR3: CASSLGLGQPQHF
J: TRBJ1-5
V: TRBV12-3/TRBV12-4
D: -
size: -